Reported below is one T cell receptor beta chain. The antigen is undetermined. This record belongs to a study of cytomegalovirus exposure and HLA in healthy donors. Study-wide background: A prior study identified approximately 120 million unique TCR beta sequences from 200 million or so T cells. Whole-study findings and limits: Specificity of a few CMV-associated chains for CMV antigens was verified in vitro. It was reported that TCR beta sequences correctly inferred the HLA-A and HLA-B alleles for most subjects.

The PCR had 60 Vbeta and 13 Jbeta primers. Source study methods: Unique TCR beta chains numbered about 72 million in a later analysis, with about 9.9 million shared. The method was immunoSEQ multiplex PCR; TCRdb's version includes in-frame clones alone and lacks a portion of them. V, J and clone size derive from that table, while D and trimming were established from the DNA sequence. The table lists 120,000 or so clones, around three quarters of them singletons. Trimming removed 2 bases from V and 12 bases from J; junction bases left unmatched: 8. This CDR3 has 15 residues. The germline V gene encodes CDR1 MDHEN and CDR2 SYDVKM.

The rearrangement uses TRBV28 and TRBJ2-1, with 12 bases aligning to TRBD2. This receptor was obtained from a man younger than 30 in good health and CMV-seronegative. The sequenced material came from PBMCs. The CDR3 here is CASSLGTSGWIGQFF. The CDR3 bases are TGTGCCAGCAGTTTAGGGACTAGCGGGTGGATAGGGCAGTTCTTC.